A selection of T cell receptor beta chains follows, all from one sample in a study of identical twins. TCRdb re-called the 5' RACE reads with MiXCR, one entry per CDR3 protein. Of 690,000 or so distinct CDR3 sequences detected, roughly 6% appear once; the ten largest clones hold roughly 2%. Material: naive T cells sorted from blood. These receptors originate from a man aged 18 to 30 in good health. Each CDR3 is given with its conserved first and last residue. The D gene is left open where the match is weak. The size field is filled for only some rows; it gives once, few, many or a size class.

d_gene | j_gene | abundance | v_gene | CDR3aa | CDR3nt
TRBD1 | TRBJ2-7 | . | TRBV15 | CATSRTQPILGQPYEQYF | TGTGCCACCAGCAGAACACAACCGATCCTGGGACAGCCCTACGAGCAGTACTTC
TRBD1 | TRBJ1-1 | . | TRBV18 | CASSSNRGTEAFF | TGTGCCAGCTCATCTAACAGGGGGACTGAAGCTTTCTTT
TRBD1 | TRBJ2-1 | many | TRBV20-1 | CSARSLTGGSWDEQFF | TGCAGTGCTAGAAGCCTGACAGGGGGGTCTTGGGATGAGCAGTTCTTC
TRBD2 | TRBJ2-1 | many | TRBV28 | CASSLGTSGRREQFF | TGTGCCAGCAGTTTGGGGACTAGCGGGAGAAGGGAGCAGTTCTTC
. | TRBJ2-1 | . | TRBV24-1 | CATSEYSEQFF | TGTGCCACCAGTGAGTACAGTGAGCAGTTCTTC
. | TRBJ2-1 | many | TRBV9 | CASSQSSETSNEQFF | TGTGCCAGCAGCCAATCTAGCGAAACTAGCAATGAGCAGTTCTTC
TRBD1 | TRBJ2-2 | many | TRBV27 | CASSSSGQGTGELFF | TGTGCCAGCAGTTCCTCGGGACAGGGGACCGGGGAGCTGTTTTTT
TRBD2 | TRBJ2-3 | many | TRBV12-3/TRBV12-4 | CASSFGAGVDTQYF | TGTGCCAGCAGTTTCGGAGCGGGAGTAGATACGCAGTATTTT
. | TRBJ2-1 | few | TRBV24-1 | CATSDPTGGGEEQFF | TGTGCCACCAGTGACCCGACTGGAGGAGGGGAAGAGCAGTTCTTC
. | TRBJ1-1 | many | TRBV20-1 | CSATDGSEAFF | TGCAGTGCGACGGACGGTTCTGAAGCTTTCTTT
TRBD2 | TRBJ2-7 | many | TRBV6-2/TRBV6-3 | CASTPGLAGLEQYF | TGTGCCAGCACCCCGGGACTAGCGGGCCTCGAGCAGTACTTC
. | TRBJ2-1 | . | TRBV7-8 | CASSLAGDRGTNEQFF | TGTGCCAGCAGCTTAGCAGGAGACCGGGGAACCAATGAGCAGTTCTTC
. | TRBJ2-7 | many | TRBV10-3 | CAISGLGTELYEQYF | TGTGCCATCAGCGGGCTAGGGACTGAACTCTACGAGCAGTACTTC
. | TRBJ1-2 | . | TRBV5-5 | CASSFGGVGRDYGYTF | TGTGCCAGCAGCTTTGGCGGGGTTGGTCGTGACTATGGCTACACCTTC
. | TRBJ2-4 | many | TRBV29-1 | CSVRAKNIQYF | TGCAGCGTGAGGGCCAAAAACATTCAGTACTTC
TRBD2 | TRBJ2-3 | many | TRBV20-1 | CSARVGLAGRLSTDTQYF | TGCAGTGCTAGAGTAGGGCTAGCGGGAAGGTTGAGCACAGATACGCAGTATTTT
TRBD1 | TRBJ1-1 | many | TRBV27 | CASSPRTGGGNTEAFF | TGTGCCAGCAGTCCGCGGACAGGGGGCGGGAACACTGAAGCTTTCTTT
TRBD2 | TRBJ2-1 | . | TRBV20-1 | CRGSSYNEQFF | TGCCGCGGGAGCTCCTACAATGAGCAGTTCTTC
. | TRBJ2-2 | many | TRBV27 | CASSLIGFGAPGGLFF | TGTGCCAGCAGTTTAATTGGCTTTGGGGCGCCCGGTGGGCTGTTTTTT
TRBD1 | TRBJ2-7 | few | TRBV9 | CASSPGQGATIRTQQYF | TGTGCCAGCAGCCCAGGACAGGGGGCGACAATAAGAACGCAGCAGTACTTC
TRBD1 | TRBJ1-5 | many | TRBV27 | CASKGAYSNQPQHF | TGTGCCAGCAAGGGGGCATATAGCAATCAGCCCCAGCATTTT
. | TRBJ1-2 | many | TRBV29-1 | CSVERPTNYGYTF | TGCAGCGTTGAACGGCCAACCAACTATGGCTACACCTTC
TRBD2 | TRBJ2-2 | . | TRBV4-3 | CASSQTTSGGTGELFF | TGCGCCAGCAGCCAAACGACTAGCGGGGGGACCGGGGAGCTGTTTTTT
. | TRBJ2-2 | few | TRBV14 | CASSQGWIGELFF | TGTGCCAGCAGCCAGGGTTGGATCGGGGAGCTGTTTTTT
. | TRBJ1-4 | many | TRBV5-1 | CASSLDPGDEKLFF | TGCGCCAGCAGCTTGGACCCGGGAGATGAAAAACTGTTTTTT
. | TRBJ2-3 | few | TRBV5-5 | CASSFRGPSTDTQYF | TGTGCCAGCAGCTTCAGGGGCCCCAGCACAGATACGCAGTATTTT
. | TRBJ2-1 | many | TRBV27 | CASSLLGDSYNEQFF | TGTGCCAGCAGTTTATTAGGGGACTCCTACAATGAGCAGTTCTTC
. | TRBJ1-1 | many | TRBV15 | CATSRDRLGTEAFF | TGTGCCACCAGCAGAGATCGGCTGGGGACTGAAGCTTTCTTT
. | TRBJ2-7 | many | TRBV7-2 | CASSPRDLTYEQYF | TGTGCCAGCAGCCCACGGGACTTAACCTACGAGCAGTACTTC
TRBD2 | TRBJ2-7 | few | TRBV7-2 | CASSPRLAVYEQYF | TGTGCCAGCAGCCCCAGACTAGCGGTCTACGAGCAGTACTTC